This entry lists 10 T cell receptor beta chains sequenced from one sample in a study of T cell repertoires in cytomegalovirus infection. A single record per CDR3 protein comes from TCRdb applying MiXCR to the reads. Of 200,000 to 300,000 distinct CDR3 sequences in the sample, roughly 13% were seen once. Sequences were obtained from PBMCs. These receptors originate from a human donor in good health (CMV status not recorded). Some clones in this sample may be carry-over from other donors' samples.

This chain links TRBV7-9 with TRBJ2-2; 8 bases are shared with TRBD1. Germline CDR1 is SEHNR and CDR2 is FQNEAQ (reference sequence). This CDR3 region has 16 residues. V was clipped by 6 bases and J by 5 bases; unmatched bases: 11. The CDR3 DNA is TGTGCCAGCAGTTCCCGCGACAGGGGTTTGACCGGGGAGCTGTTTTTT. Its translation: CASSSRDRGLTGELFF.

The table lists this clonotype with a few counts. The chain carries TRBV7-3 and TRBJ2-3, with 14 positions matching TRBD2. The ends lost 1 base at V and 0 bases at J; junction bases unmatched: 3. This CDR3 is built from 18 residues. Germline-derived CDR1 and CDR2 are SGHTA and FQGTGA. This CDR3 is CASSLRGLAGGSTDTQYF. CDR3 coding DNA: TGTGCCAGCAGCTTAAGAGGACTAGCGGGGGGAAGCACAGATACGCAGTATTTT.

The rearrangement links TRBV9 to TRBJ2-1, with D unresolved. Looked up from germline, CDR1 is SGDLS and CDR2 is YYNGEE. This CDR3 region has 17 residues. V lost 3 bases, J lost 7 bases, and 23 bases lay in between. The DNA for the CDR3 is TGTGCCAGCAGCGGCCTGCAGGTCCGGGCGAATAGAAATGAGCAGTTCTTC. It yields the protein CASSGLQVRANRNEQFF.

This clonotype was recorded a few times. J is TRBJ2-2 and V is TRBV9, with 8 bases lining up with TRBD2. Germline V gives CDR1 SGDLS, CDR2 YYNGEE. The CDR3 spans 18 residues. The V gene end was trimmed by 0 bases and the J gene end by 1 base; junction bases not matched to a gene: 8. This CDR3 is CASSVVSGGAVNTGELFF. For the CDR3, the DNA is TGTGCCAGCAGCGTAGTGTCGGGAGGGGCTGTGAACACCGGGGAGCTGTTTTTT.

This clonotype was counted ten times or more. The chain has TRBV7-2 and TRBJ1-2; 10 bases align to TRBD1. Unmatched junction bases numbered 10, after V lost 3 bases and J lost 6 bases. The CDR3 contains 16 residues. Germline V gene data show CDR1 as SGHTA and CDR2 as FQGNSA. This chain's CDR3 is CASSFNRDRGVNGYTF. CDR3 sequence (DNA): TGTGCCAGCAGCTTCAACCGGGACAGGGGTGTCAATGGCTACACCTTC.

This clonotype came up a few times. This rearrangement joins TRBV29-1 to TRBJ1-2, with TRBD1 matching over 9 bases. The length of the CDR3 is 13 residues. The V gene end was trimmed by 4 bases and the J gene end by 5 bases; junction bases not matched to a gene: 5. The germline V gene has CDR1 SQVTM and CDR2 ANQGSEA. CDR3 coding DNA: TGCAGCGTTGGCACGACAGGGGGTTATGGCTACACCTTC. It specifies CSVGTTGGYGYTF.

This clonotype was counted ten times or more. The chain's CDR3 is CAISESGNFYGYTF. DNA of the CDR3: TGTGCCATCAGTGAGTCCGGGAACTTCTATGGCTACACCTTC. The rearrangement links TRBV10-3 to TRBJ1-2; D gene ambiguous. Germline values: CDR1 ENHRY, CDR2 SYGVKD. CDR3 length: 14 amino acids. Trimming took off 0 bases at V and 4 bases at J, with 9 bases between the two ends.

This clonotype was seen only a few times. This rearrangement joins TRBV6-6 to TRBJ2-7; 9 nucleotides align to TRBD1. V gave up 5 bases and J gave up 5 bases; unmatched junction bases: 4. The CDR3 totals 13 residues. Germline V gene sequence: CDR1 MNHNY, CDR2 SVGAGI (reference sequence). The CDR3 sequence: CASSTQGAHEQYF. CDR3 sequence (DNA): TGTGCCAGCAGTACACAGGGGGCCCACGAGCAGTACTTC.

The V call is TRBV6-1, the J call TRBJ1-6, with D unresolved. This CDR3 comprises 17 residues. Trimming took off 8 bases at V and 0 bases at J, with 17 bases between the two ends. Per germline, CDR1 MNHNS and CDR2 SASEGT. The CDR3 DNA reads TGTGCCAGCCTCGACCGCGGGTCGAGCTCCTATAATTCACCCCTCCACTTT. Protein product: CASLDRGSSSYNSPLHF.

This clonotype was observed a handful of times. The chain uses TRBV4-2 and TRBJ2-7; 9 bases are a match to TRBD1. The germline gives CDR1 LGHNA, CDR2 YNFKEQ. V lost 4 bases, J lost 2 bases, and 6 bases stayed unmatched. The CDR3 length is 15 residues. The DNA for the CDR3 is TGTGCCAGCAGCCCCGGGGACAGGGTCGCCTACGAGCAGTACTTC. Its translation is CASSPGDRVAYEQYF.